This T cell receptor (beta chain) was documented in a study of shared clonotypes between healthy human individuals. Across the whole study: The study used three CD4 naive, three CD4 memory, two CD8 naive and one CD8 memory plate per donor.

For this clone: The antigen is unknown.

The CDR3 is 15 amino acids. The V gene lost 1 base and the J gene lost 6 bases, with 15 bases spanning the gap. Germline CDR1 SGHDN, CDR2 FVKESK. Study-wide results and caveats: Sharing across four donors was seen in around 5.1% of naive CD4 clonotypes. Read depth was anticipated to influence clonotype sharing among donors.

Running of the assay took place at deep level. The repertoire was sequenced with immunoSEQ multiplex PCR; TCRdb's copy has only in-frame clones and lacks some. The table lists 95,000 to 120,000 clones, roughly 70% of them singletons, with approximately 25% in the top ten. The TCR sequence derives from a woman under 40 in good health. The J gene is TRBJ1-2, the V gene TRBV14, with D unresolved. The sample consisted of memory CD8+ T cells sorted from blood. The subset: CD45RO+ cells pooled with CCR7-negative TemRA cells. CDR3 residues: CASSQGGILNNGYTF. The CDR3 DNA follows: TGTGCCAGCAGCCAAGGCGGGATACTGAACAATGGCTACACCTTC.